Each of the 24 T cell receptor beta chains below was sequenced from the same sample in a study of shared clonotypes between healthy human individuals. The method was immunoSEQ multiplex PCR; TCRdb's version includes in-frame clones alone and lacks a portion of them. Of about 2.3 million clones in the sample, 92% are singletons; the top ten hold about 0.36%. Sequencing was carried out using naive CD4+ T cells from PBMCs. Subset of the sample: CD45RA+ positively selected. These receptors were collected from a man between 18 and 35 years old in good health. Some clones in this sample may be carry-over from other donors' samples.

J is TRBJ2-5 and V is TRBV12-5; D not certain. Germline CDR1 is LGHNT and CDR2 is FRNRAP. CDR3 length: 14 residues. V was shortened by 3 bases and J by 0 bases, with 8 bases between the two germline ends. CDR3 residues: CASGLWQNQETQYF. In nucleotides, the CDR3 is TGTGCTAGTGGTTTATGGCAGAACCAAGAGACCCAGTACTTC.

This chain links TRBV28 with TRBJ2-1; tentatively, D is TRBD2 (5 bases). The CDR3 contains 16 residues. The germline V gene has CDR1 MDHEN and CDR2 SYDVKM. V dropped 6 bases and J dropped 1 base, with 16 bases sitting between them. The CDR3 region has the DNA TGTGCCAGCAGGGACGGCGGCGGGCTTTCCTACAATGAGCAGTTCTTC. As protein: CASRDGGGLSYNEQFF.

The V call is TRBV18, the J call TRBJ2-3; D remains ambiguous. Germline V lookup: CDR1 KGHSH, CDR2 LQKENI. Trimming left V 3 bases short and J 2 bases short, with 9 bases between. The CDR3 consists of 14 residues. CDR3 in DNA: TGTGCCAGCTCACCGACGTCCACCACAGATACGCAGTATTTT. Protein product: CASSPTSTTDTQYF. Based on the CDR3 plus reference TRBV18 and TRBJ2-3, the full variable domain is NAGVMQNPRHLVRRRGQEARLRCSPMKGHSHVYWYRQLPEEGLKFMVYLQKENIIDESGMPKERFSAEFPKEGPSILRIQQVVRGDSAAYFCASSPTSTTDTQYFGPGTRLTVL.

This clone occurred once. V gene TRBV2 combines with J gene TRBJ2-7, with D perhaps assigned TRBD1 or TRBD2 (5 bases each). This CDR3 spans 14 amino acids. Germline CDR1 SNHLY, CDR2 FYNNEI. V gave up 0 bases and J gave up 4 bases, with 10 bases separating them. DNA for the CDR3: TGTGCCAGCAGTGAAGCGGGGACGTGTTACGAGCAGTACTTC. The encoded protein is CASSEAGTCYEQYF.

This chain joins TRBV28 and TRBJ1-4; D may be TRBD1 (6 bases). CDR3 length: 12 amino acids. Germline V CDR1 and CDR2: MDHEN, SYDVKM. Trimming stripped 5 bases from V and 13 bases from J, with 14 bases between. This CDR3 reads CASSPRTGILFF. CDR3 DNA: TGTGCCAGCAGTCCTCGTACAGGGATACTGTTTTTT.

The chain joins TRBV5-8 to TRBJ1-3; 7 nucleotides align to TRBD1. Germline V gene data show CDR1 as SGHTS and CDR2 as YDEGEE. The ends lost 0 bases at V and 0 bases at J; junction bases unmatched: 9. The CDR3 runs to 18 residues. The CDR3 is CASSLAETGSLSGNTIYF. CDR3 sequence (DNA): TGTGCCAGCAGCTTGGCCGAGACAGGGTCACTCTCTGGAAACACCATATATTTT.

This chain joins TRBV4-1 and TRBJ2-5; D is tentatively TRBD1 or TRBD2 (5 bases each). Germline V gene sequence: CDR1 MGHRA, CDR2 YSYEKL. V was trimmed by 1 base and J by 2 bases, leaving 11 bases between them. The length of the CDR3 is 15 residues. CDR3 protein: CASSQVGRSQETQYF. CDR3 sequence (DNA): TGCGCCAGCAGCCAAGTGGGACGGAGTCAAGAGACCCAGTACTTC.

V usage is TRBV19 and J usage is TRBJ2-5, with 9 positions matching TRBD2. V shed 3 bases and J 5 bases; nucleotides not matched to a gene: 4. CDR1 LNHDA and CDR2 SQIVND come from the germline V gene (reference sequence). The CDR3 runs 14 residues. The CDR3 loop reads CASSILAGAETQYF. The CDR3, as DNA: TGTGCCAGTAGTATCTTAGCGGGGGCCGAGACCCAGTACTTC.

The genes are TRBV28 and TRBJ1-5; perhaps TRBD1 as D (6 bases). V shed 3 bases and J shed 0 bases, with 9 bases lying between them. Per germline, CDR1 MDHEN and CDR2 SYDVKM. The CDR3 loop spans 15 amino acids. The CDR3 region is CASSLSGVSNQPQHF. DNA of the CDR3: TGTGCCAGCAGTTTGTCAGGGGTTAGCAATCAGCCCCAGCATTTT.

The rearrangement links TRBV18 to TRBJ2-1, with unresolved D. The CDR3 totals 15 residues. CDR1 and CDR2 (germline): KGHSH, LQKENI. V dropped 0 bases and J dropped 3 bases, with 9 bases sitting between them. The CDR3 is CASSPPSRNYNEQFF. Written as DNA, the CDR3 is TGTGCCAGCTCACCACCAAGCCGGAACTACAATGAGCAGTTCTTC. Full variable domain (outside the CDR3, taken from reference TRBV18 and TRBJ2-1): NAGVMQNPRHLVRRRGQEARLRCSPMKGHSHVYWYRQLPEEGLKFMVYLQKENIIDESGMPKERFSAEFPKEGPSILRIQQVVRGDSAAYFCASSPPSRNYNEQFFGPGTRLTVL.

The rearrangement joins TRBV30 to TRBJ2-7, with 9 bases that match TRBD1. The CDR3 has 13 residues. Germline trimming cut 2 bases from V and 5 bases from J; bases unmatched to any gene: 4. Germline CDR1 reads GTSNPN; CDR2 reads SVGIG (reference sequence). The CDR3 DNA sequence: TGTGCCTGGAGTCGGGACAGGGTCCACGAGCAGTACTTC. Translating gives CAWSRDRVHEQYF.

The rearrangement links TRBV5-1 to TRBJ2-2; 14 bases line up with TRBD2. Germline CDR1 reads SGHRS; CDR2 reads YFSETQ. This CDR3 spans 16 amino acids. The ends lost 5 bases at V and 4 bases at J; junction bases unmatched: 4. The CDR3: CASRRLAGGVTGELFF. CDR3 coding DNA: TGCGCCAGCAGGAGACTAGCGGGAGGGGTCACCGGGGAGCTGTTTTTT.

The chain has TRBV9 and TRBJ1-3; the D gene is possibly TRBD1 (5 bases). CDR3 size: 16 residues. V lost 4 bases to trimming and J lost 4 bases, with 18 bases between them. Germline CDR1 and CDR2: SGDLS and YYNGEE. CDR3 amino acids: CASSPEGRGPGNTIYF. CDR3 bases: TGTGCCAGCAGCCCGGAAGGTAGGGGACCCGGAAACACCATATATTTT. The entire variable domain, with the rest obtained from reference TRBV9 and TRBJ1-3, is as follows: DSGVTQTPKHLITATGQRVTLRCSPRSGDLSVYWYQQSLDQGLQFLIQYYNGEERAKGNILERFSAQQFPDLHSELNLSSLELGDSALYFCASSPEGRGPGNTIYFGEGSWLTVV.

The chain joins TRBV6-5 to TRBJ2-1; 10 nucleotides line up with TRBD2. The CDR3 length is 16 residues. Unmatched junction bases numbered 8, after V lost 4 bases and J lost 5 bases. Germline V gene data show CDR1 as MNHEY and CDR2 as SVGAGI. CDR3 in DNA: TGTGCCAGCAGTTCACTTCGACTAGCGGGCAACAATGAGCAGTTCTTC. Its protein product is CASSSLRLAGNNEQFF.

This clone has just a few counts. V and J are TRBV7-2 and TRBJ1-1; TRBD1 is a possible D gene (5 bases). CDR1 and CDR2 (germline): SGHTA, FQGNSA. Trimming shortened V by 5 bases and J by 7 bases, and 14 bases separated the two germline ends. This CDR3 has 13 residues. The DNA for the CDR3 is TGTGCCAGCAGCCAAGCCAGGGAGGGTGAAGCTTTCTTT. Translation: CASSQAREGEAFF.

The gene calls are TRBV5-1 and TRBJ1-6; 9 nucleotides agree with TRBD1. CDR1 is SGHRS and CDR2 is YFSETQ in the germline V gene. The J segment lost 6 bases and the V segment lost 4 bases, leaving 2 bases of the junction unmatched. The CDR3 has 14 amino acids. The CDR3 coding sequence is TGCGCCAGCAGCGCGGGACAGGGTAATTCACCCCTCCACTTT. Protein product: CASSAGQGNSPLHF.

The J gene is TRBJ2-7, the V gene TRBV27; TRBD1 is a possible D gene (6 bases). V lost 5 bases to trimming and J lost 5 bases, with 28 bases between them. The CDR3 extends over 18 amino acids. Germline V gives CDR1 MNHEY, CDR2 SMNVEV (reference sequence). The DNA of the CDR3 is TGTGCCAGCAGTCAGATCTACCACCCACACACAGGGCGGAACGAGCAGTACTTC. This encodes CASSQIYHPHTGRNEQYF.

V and J are TRBV28 and TRBJ2-1; D is unresolved. The V gene's germline CDR1 is MDHEN and CDR2 SYDVKM. Trimming cost V 6 bases and J 3 bases, with 18 bases left between them. CDR3 size: 16 residues. The CDR3: CASRAGGLNLYNEQFF. In DNA, the CDR3 is TGTGCCAGCAGGGCCGGTGGGCTGAATCTCTACAATGAGCAGTTCTTC.

V and J are TRBV28 and TRBJ1-2; D is perhaps TRBD1 (5 bases). V was shortened by 6 bases and J by 4 bases, with 9 bases between the two germline ends. The CDR3 contains 12 residues. Per the germline V gene, CDR1 is MDHEN and CDR2 is SYDVKM. DNA for the CDR3: TGTGCCAGCAGGTCAGGGTTCTATGGCTACACCTTC. This sequence encodes CASRSGFYGYTF.

The chain is built from TRBV9 and TRBJ2-7; 10 nucleotides match TRBD2. Looked up from germline, CDR1 is SGDLS and CDR2 is YYNGEE. There are 15 residues in the CDR3. The V and J ends lost 2 bases and 6 bases, in that order; junction bases with no gene match: 8. The CDR3 protein is CASSVSLAGVSEQYF. CDR3 DNA sequence: TGTGCCAGCAGCGTCAGCCTAGCGGGAGTAAGCGAGCAGTACTTC.

This chain connects TRBV6-6 to TRBJ1-1; 8 bases are a match to TRBD1. This CDR3 is 13 amino acids long. The junction had 2 bases not matched to a gene; V was cut back by 4 bases and J by 4 bases. Germline loops: CDR1 MNHNY, CDR2 SVGAGI (reference sequence). The CDR3 spells CASSSGQGTEAFF. CDR3 coding DNA: TGTGCCAGCAGTTCAGGACAGGGCACTGAAGCTTTCTTT.

The J gene is TRBJ2-7, the V gene TRBV19; a weak D match, TRBD2 (5 bases). Germline V gene data show CDR1 as LNHDA and CDR2 as SQIVND (reference sequence). Deletions cut 4 bases from V and 2 bases from J, with 27 bases between. The CDR3 spans 19 residues. The DNA for the CDR3 is TGTGCCAGTAGTACGCACCTCCCAACCGAGGGTCGGCGCCCCTACGAGCAGTACTTC. It codes for CASSTHLPTEGRRPYEQYF.

CDR3 nucleotide sequence: TGTGCCAGCAGCCACTCTCAGGGGGCGCGGGTGAACACTGAAGCTTTCTTT. Its translation: CASSHSQGARVNTEAFF. The chain has TRBV7-6 and TRBJ1-1; 8 nucleotides agree with TRBD1. This CDR3 is built from 17 residues. The V gene end was trimmed by 5 bases and the J gene end by 0 bases; junction bases not matched to a gene: 11. CDR1 and CDR2 (germline): SGHVS, FNYEAQ.

In regard to this clone: An end of the junction differs from the germline gene, which may be a read error. This sequence joins TRBV19 and TRBJ2-7; TRBD2 matches at 12 bases. Looked up from germline, CDR1 is LNHDA and CDR2 is SQIVND (reference sequence). CDR3 length equals 15 residues. The CDR3 loop is CARSKILAGGDEQYF. In DNA, the CDR3 is TGTGCCAGGAGTAAAATCCTAGCGGGAGGGGACGAGCAGTACTTC.